What follows describes a single T cell receptor (beta chain). Its specificity is unknown. Generated by immunoSEQ multiplex PCR, the TCRdb table keeps only in-frame clones and is missing some. The profile shows roughly 330,000 clones, roughly 67% of them singletons. These data originate in a study of cytotoxic CD8 clonotypes in ibrutinib-treated CLL. Study-wide context: A median around 12 months of treatment, range 6 to 36, preceded the collection of response samples. Study results and caveats: Clonality at baseline surpassed age-matched healthy donors and tracked circulating CD8+ T-cell counts. Contraction or stability on treatment characterized the public clonotypes, which were uncommon. Whereas clonality rose at ibrutinib response, it declined toward baseline at progression.

V lost 4 bases and J 9 bases, leaving 20 bases between the germline ends. Germline V gives CDR1 SGHAT, CDR2 FQNNGV. The CDR3 extends over 15 amino acids. The TCR sequence derives from a human donor with chronic lymphocytic leukemia. The chain uses TRBV11-2 and TRBJ2-3; D is possibly TRBD2 (7 bases). Sequenced material: PBMCs, taken after 36 months of ibrutinib treatment. CDR3 sequence reads: CASSSFIGGHGTQYF. In DNA, the CDR3 is TGTGCCAGCAGCTCCTTCATCGGGGGGCACGGGACGCAGTATTTT. Full variable domain (rest looked up from reference TRBV11-2 and TRBJ2-3): EAGVAQSPRYKIIEKRQSVAFWCNPISGHATLYWYQQILGQGPKLLIQFQNNGVVDDSQLPKDRFSAERLKGVDSTLKIQPAKLEDSAVYLCASSSFIGGHGTQYFGPGTRLTVL.